This is a list of T cell receptor beta chains from one sample in a study of blood T cell repertoires in COVID-19. The assay was immunoSEQ multiplex PCR, and TCRdb's table has in-frame clones only and misses some. Found here are about 97,000 clones, 91% of them singletons; the top ten hold roughly 17%. Sequencing was performed on peripheral blood. The origin of the receptors is a man aged 45-65 years with acute or convalescent COVID-19. Each CDR3 is given with its conserved first and last residue. The D gene is left open where the match is weak. Size values are once, few and many counts, or a class for expanded clones, and some rows have none.

TRBJ1-2 TRBV9 few . TGTGCCAGCAGCGGAGCCCGGAGGACTGCAGTAGATGGCTACACCTTC CASSGARRTAVDGYTF
TRBJ2-3 TRBV6-4 . TRBD2 TGTGCCAGCAGTTTACTAGCGGCTAGCACAGATACGCAGTATTTT CASSLLAASTDTQYF
TRBJ1-2 TRBV15 . TRBD1 TGTGCCACCAGCAGAAGATTCCGGGACAGCTATGGCTACACCTTC CATSRRFRDSYGYTF
TRBJ1-5 TRBV7-9 few . TGTGCCAGCAGCTCAGAAGGAGGGAGCAATCAGCCCCAGCATTTT CASSSEGGSNQPQHF
TRBJ1-1 TRBV10-2 . . TGCGCCAGCAGTGGTGAGGACAGTTCCTTCATGAACACTGAAGCTTTCTTT CASSGEDSSFMNTEAFF
TRBJ1-1 TRBV27 . . TGTGCCAGCAGTCTGTCCGGTAGGGGAACTGAAGCTTTCTTT CASSLSGRGTEAFF
TRBJ1-1 TRBV5-4 . . TGTGCCAGCAGCTTGCCCGGGTTGAACACTGAAGCTTTCTTT CASSLPGLNTEAFF
TRBJ2-7 TRBV27 . . TGTGCCAGCAGTTTAAGGGGCTCCTACGAGCAGTACTTC CASSLRGSYEQYF
TRBJ2-5 TRBV4-1 . . TGCGCCAGCAGCAATTCAGGAAAGCCAATCCAAGAGACCCAGTACTTC CASSNSGKPIQETQYF
TRBJ1-1 TRBV6-1 . . TGTGCCAGCAGTGAAGATGCCAGGGGAACTGAAGCTTTCTTT CASSEDARGTEAFF
TRBJ1-6 TRBV3-1/TRBV3-2 . TRBD1 TGTGCCAGCAGCCAACCCGTAGGGGGCATGGTTAATTCACCCCTCCACTTT CASSQPVGGMVNSPLHF
TRBJ2-5 TRBV9 . TRBD1 TGTGCCAGCAGCGTAGATACAGGGGTCCAAGAGACCCAGTACTTC CASSVDTGVQETQYF
TRBJ2-7 TRBV7-8 . . TGTGCCAGCAGCTTAGCTGTCGGGGAATGGTCCTACGAGCAGTACTTC CASSLAVGEWSYEQYF
TRBJ1-1 TRBV19 once . TGTGCCAGTAGTTCTTATACGGAGATTGGCACTGAAGCTTTCTTT CASSSYTEIGTEAFF
TRBJ2-3 TRBV5-1 . . TGCGCCAGCAGCTTGGTTCCGGGGTCCTCCCCAGATACGCAGTATTTT CASSLVPGSSPDTQYF
TRBJ1-3 TRBV11-3 . TRBD1 TGTGCCAGCAGCCCCGGACAGGGCCCGGGAAACACCATATATTTT CASSPGQGPGNTIYF
TRBJ1-6 TRBV6-5 . . TGTGCCAGCAGGGATTCAGGGCGCTCACCCCTCCACTTT CASRDSGRSPLHF
TRBJ1-6 TRBV18 . . TGTGCCAGCTCCCGCGGGGGGCAGGGTGGAAGTAATTCACCCCTCCACTTT CASSRGGQGGSNSPLHF
TRBJ2-3 TRBV5-1 . TRBD2 TGCGCCAGCAGCTTGCGGGATAGCGGGGACTCAAGAACGCAGTATTTT CASSLRDSGDSRTQYF
TRBJ2-1 TRBV6-4 . TRBD2 TGTGCCAGCAGTGACGGGACTAGCCCCAATGAGCAGTTCTTC CASSDGTSPNEQFF
TRBJ2-3 TRBV5-6 once . TGTGCCAGCAGCTTGGCGGGGAGCAACTTTGGGGATTTT CASSLAGSNFGDF
TRBJ1-2 TRBV10-3 . TRBD1 TGTGCCACGATGGGACAGGGATATGGCTACACCTTC CATMGQGYGYTF
TRBJ2-7 TRBV24-1 . TRBD1 TGTGCCACCAGTCTCACCGGGACAGGGGACGAGCAGTACTTC CATSLTGTGDEQYF
TRBJ1-1 TRBV10-1 . . TGCGCCAGCAGTGGAGGGTTGACAGGAATTAGGAACACTGAAGCTTTCTTT CASSGGLTGIRNTEAFF
TRBJ2-1 TRBV19 few . TGTGCCAGTAGTATTTTGGGGGGCTCCTACAATGAGCAGTTCTTC CASSILGGSYNEQFF
TRBJ1-3 TRBV27 . . TGTGCCAGCAGTGAGGGGGGGCGACGAAACACCATATATTTT CASSEGGRRNTIYF
TRBJ2-7 TRBV28 . TRBD2 TGTGCCAGCAGTTTCGGGGGGGAAGCCTACGAGCAGTACTTC CASSFGGEAYEQYF
TRBJ1-2 TRBV5-4 . TRBD1 TGTGCCAGCAGCCTGACCGGGACAGGGGAGTATGGCTACACCTTC CASSLTGTGEYGYTF
TRBJ1-1 TRBV19 . . TGTGCCAGTAGTAATAGAGGGTTGGGAGAAGCTTTCTTT CASSNRGLGEAFF
TRBJ2-3 TRBV5-4 . . TGTGCCAGCAGCTTGGGCAAAGGGGGTACGCAGTATTTT CASSLGKGGTQYF
TRBJ2-2 TRBV7-2 . . TGTGCCAGCACCCTCGGGGGAGGTAACACCGGGGAGCTGTTTTTT CASTLGGGNTGELFF